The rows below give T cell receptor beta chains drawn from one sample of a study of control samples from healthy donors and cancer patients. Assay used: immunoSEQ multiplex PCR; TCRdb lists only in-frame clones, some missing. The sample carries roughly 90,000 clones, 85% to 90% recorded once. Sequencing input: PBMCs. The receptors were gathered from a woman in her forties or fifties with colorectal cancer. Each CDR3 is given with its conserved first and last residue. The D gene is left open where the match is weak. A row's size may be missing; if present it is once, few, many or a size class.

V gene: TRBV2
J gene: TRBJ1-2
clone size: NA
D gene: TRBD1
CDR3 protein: CASTGQGSDYGYTF
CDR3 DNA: TGTGCCAGTACGGGACAGGGTTCCGACTATGGCTACACCTTC

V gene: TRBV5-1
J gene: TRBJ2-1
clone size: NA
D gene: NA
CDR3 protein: CASSLYPYNEQFF
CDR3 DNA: TGCGCCAGCAGCTTGTATCCATACAATGAGCAGTTCTTC

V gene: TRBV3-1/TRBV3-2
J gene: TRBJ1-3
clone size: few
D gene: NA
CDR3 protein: CASSLSGLPGNTIYF
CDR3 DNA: TGTGCCAGCAGCCTTTCAGGGTTACCTGGAAACACCATATATTTT

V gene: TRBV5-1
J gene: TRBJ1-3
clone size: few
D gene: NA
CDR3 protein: CASSLGDGSGNTIYF
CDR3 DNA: TGCGCCAGCAGCTTGGGGGACGGATCTGGAAACACCATATATTTT

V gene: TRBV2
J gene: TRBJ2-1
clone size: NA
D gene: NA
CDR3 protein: CAIWGGRNEQFF
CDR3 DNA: TGCGCCATTTGGGGGGGCCGCAATGAGCAGTTCTTC

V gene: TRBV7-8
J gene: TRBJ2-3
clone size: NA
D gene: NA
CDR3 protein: CASSLRQFSTDTQYF
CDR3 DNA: TGTGCCAGCAGCCTTCGACAGTTTAGCACAGATACGCAGTATTTT

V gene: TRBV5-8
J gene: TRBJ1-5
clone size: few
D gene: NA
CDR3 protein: CASSLWGDPNQPQHF
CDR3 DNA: TGTGCCAGCAGCTTATGGGGAGACCCGAATCAGCCCCAGCATTTT

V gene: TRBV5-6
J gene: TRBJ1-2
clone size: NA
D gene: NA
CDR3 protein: CASSFPQVRGYTF
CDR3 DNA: TGTGCCAGCAGCTTTCCCCAGGTTCGAGGCTACACCTTC

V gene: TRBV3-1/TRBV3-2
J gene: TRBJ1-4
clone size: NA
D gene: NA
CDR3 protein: CASSQGNEEKLFF
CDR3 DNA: TGTGCCAGCAGCCAAGGGAACGAGGAAAAACTGTTTTTT

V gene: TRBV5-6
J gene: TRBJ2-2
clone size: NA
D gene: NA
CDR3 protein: CASSRLVHTGELFF
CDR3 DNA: TGTGCCAGCAGCCGACTAGTACATACCGGGGAGCTGTTTTTT